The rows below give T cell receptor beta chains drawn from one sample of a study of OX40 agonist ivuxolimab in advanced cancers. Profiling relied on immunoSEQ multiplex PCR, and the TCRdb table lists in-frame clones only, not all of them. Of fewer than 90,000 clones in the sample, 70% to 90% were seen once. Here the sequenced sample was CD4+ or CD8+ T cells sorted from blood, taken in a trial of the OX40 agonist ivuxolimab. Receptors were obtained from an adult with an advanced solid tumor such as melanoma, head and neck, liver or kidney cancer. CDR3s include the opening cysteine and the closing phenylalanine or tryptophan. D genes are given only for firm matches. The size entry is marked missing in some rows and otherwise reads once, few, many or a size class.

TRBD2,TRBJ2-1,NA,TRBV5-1,TGCGCCAGCAGTCCACCGACTAGCCCTAACAATGAGCAGTTCTTC,CASSPPTSPNNEQFF
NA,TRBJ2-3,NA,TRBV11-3,TGTGCCAGCAGCTTAGAGCCAGATACGCAGTATTTT,CASSLEPDTQYF
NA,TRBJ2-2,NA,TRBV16,TGTGCCAGCAGCCAATTGGGCAGTACGAACACCGGGGAGCTGTTTTTT,CASSQLGSTNTGELFF
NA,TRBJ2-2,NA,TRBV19,TGTGCCAGTACACCGGATAGAAACACCGGGGAGCTGTTTTTT,CASTPDRNTGELFF
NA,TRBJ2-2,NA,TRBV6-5,TGTGCCAGCAGGTACAGGGCCGGCGGGGAGCTGTTTTTT,CASRYRAGGELFF
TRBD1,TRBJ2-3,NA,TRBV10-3,TGTGCCATCAGTGGGAAGACAGGGGTTCCAGATACGCAGTATTTT,CAISGKTGVPDTQYF
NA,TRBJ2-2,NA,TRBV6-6,TGTGCCAGCAGTTACGCGACCCCCACGGGGGGGGAGCTGTTTTTT,CASSYATPTGGELFF
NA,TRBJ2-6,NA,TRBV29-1,TGCAGCGTTTATTCCGGCGTCTATTCTGGGGCCAACGTCCTGACTTTC,CSVYSGVYSGANVLTF
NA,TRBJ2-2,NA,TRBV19,TGTGCCAGTAGTATATGGGGACAGAACACCGGGGAGCTGTTTTTT,CASSIWGQNTGELFF
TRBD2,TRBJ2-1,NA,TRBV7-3,TGTGCCAGCAGCTTTCGGACTAGCGACGACAATGAGCAGTTCTTC,CASSFRTSDDNEQFF
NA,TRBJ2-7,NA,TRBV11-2,TGTGCCAGCAGCTCAGGGTTTTCCTCTGGGCAGTACTTC,CASSSGFSSGQYF
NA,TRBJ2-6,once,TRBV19,TGTGCCAGTAGTCCCTACCGGGACGGAAGAACCCCATACTCTGGGGCCAACGTCCTGACTTTC,CASSPYRDGRTPYSGANVLTF
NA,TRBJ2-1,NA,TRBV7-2,TGTGCCAGCAGCTCTTCCACCGGGGATGAGCAGTTCTTC,CASSSSTGDEQFF
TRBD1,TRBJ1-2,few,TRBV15,TGTGCCACCAGCATGGGGTATGACAGGGGACTTTATGGCTACACCTTC,CATSMGYDRGLYGYTF
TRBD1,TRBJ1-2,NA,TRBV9,TGTGCCAGCAGCGTGGGACAGGGGGGAGGCTACACCTTC,CASSVGQGGGYTF
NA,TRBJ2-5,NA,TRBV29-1,TGCAGCGTTAGGGGGGCTAAGGGGGAGACCCAGTACTTC,CSVRGAKGETQYF
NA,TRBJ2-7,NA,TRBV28,TGTGCCAGCAGTATCCCCGGGGTCCCCTACGAGCAGTACTTC,CASSIPGVPYEQYF
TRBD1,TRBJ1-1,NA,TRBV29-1,TGCAGCGGAACAGGGGGAATTGAAGCTTTCTTT,CSGTGGIEAFF
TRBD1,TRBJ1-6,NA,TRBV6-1,TGTGCCAGCAGTGCCGGACAGGGTTCACCCCTCCACTTT,CASSAGQGSPLHF
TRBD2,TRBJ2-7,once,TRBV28,TGTGCCAGCGCCGGGACTAGCGGGAGGGCCTCCTACGAGCAGTACTTC,CASAGTSGRASYEQYF
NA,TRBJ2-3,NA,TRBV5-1,TGCGCCAGCAGCTCAGAACTAGGGAGTTTCGGTGTTACGCAGTATTTT,CASSSELGSFGVTQYF
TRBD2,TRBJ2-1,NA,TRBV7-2,TGTGCCAGCAGCCCGGTCGACTGGACTAGCGGGAGGGCCGATGAGCAGTTCTTC,CASSPVDWTSGRADEQFF
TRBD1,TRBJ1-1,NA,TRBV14,TGTGCCAGCAGCCGGTGGCAGGGGGGTTCTTCGAACACTGAAGCTTTCTTT,CASSRWQGGSSNTEAFF
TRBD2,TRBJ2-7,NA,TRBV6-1,TGTGCCAGCAGTGAAGCCCCAAGCGGGAGTAAATCCTACGAGCAGTACTTC,CASSEAPSGSKSYEQYF
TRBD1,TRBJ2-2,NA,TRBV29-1,TGCAGCGTTGACCCAACAGGGGGCGGGGAGCTGTTTTTT,CSVDPTGGGELFF
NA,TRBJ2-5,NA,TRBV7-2,TGTGCCAGCAGCCCGGGACATCGAGAAGAGACCCAGTACTTC,CASSPGHREETQYF
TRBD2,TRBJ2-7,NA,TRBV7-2,TGTGCCAGCAGCTTAGTCGGACTAGCTTACGAGCAGTACTTC,CASSLVGLAYEQYF
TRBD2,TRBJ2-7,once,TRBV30,TGTGCCTGGAGTTGGACTAGCGGGAGCTACGAGCAGTACTTC,CAWSWTSGSYEQYF
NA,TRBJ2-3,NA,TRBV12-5,TGTGCTAGTGGTTTGGGGGGGGCGACAGCAGATACGCAGTATTTT,CASGLGGATADTQYF
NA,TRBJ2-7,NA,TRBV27,TGTGCCAGCAGGGCGTGGGACTCAAACTACGAGCAGTACTTC,CASRAWDSNYEQYF
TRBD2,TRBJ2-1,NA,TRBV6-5,TGTGCCAGCAGTAGCGGGAGGTCCAATGAGCAGTTCTTC,CASSSGRSNEQFF
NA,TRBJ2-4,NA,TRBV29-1,TGCAGCGCCGCAGGGGGACTGACCAAAAACATTCAGTACTTC,CSAAGGLTKNIQYF
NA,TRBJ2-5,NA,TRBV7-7,TGTGCTAGCAGCTTAGGTCCTACTCAAGAGACCCAGTACTTC,CASSLGPTQETQYF
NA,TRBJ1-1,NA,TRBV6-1,TGTGCCAGCAGTGAACTAGGAAACACTGAAGCTTTCTTT,CASSELGNTEAFF
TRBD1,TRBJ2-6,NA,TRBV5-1,TGCGCCAGCAGCCTGGACAGGGCTGGGGCCAACGTCCTGACTTTC,CASSLDRAGANVLTF
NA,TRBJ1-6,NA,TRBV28,TGTGCCAGCAGTTCCCGACACCGAGCTGGTAATTCACCCCTCCACTTT,CASSSRHRAGNSPLHF
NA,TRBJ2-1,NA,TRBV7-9,TGTGCCAGCAGCTTAGGCGGTATGGGAGGTGAGCAGTTCTTC,CASSLGGMGGEQFF
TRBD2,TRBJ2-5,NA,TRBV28,TGTGCCAGCAGTTTAGGGGGGGTCCAAGAGACCCAGTACTTC,CASSLGGVQETQYF
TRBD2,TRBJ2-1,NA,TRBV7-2,TGTGCCAGCAGAACTAGCGGGGGGAGCTCCTACAATGAGCAGTTCTTC,CASRTSGGSSYNEQFF
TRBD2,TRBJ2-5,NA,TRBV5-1,TGCGCCAGCAGCTTGGCTGGGACAGCGGGAGGAGAGACCCAGTACTTC,CASSLAGTAGGETQYF
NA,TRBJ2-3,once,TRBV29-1,TGCAGCGCCGAAGGGGAAGCAACAGATACGCAGTATTTT,CSAEGEATDTQYF
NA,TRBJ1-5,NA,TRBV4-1,TGCGCCAGCAGCCAAGGGGCCCAACGAAGCAATCAGCCCCAGCATTTT,CASSQGAQRSNQPQHF
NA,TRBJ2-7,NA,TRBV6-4,TGTGCCAGCAGCCAACCCGGCGCCACTGCGGGAAGTTCCTACGAGCAGTACTTC,CASSQPGATAGSSYEQYF
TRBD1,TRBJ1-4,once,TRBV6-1,TGTGCCAGCAGCGAGTTCGGGACAGGGGATGAAAAACTGTTTTTT,CASSEFGTGDEKLFF
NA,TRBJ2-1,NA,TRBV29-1,TGCAGCGTTGGTAGGGGCGATGAGCAGTTCTTC,CSVGRGDEQFF
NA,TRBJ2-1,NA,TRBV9,TGTGCCAGCAGCGCGAGCGGAAACACCTACAATGAGCAGTTCTTC,CASSASGNTYNEQFF
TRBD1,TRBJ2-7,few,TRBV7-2,TGTGCCAGCAGCGCCGGGACAGGGTCCAGCGAGCAGTACTTC,CASSAGTGSSEQYF
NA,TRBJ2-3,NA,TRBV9,TGTGCCAGCAGCGTAGAGGGAAGGGCTACAGATACGCAGTATTTT,CASSVEGRATDTQYF
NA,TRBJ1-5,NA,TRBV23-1,TGCGCCAGCAGTCAATCGGAGGGTTATAGCAATCAGCCCCAGCATTTT,CASSQSEGYSNQPQHF
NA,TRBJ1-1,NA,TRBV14,TGTGCCAGCGGCGGAGGGCCCACTGAAGCTTTCTTT,CASGGGPTEAFF
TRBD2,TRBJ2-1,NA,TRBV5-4,TGTGCCAGCAGCTTGACGCTAGCGGGAGGCAATGAGCAGTTCTTC,CASSLTLAGGNEQFF
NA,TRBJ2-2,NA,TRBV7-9,TGTGCCAGCAGCCCGGCGCACACCGGGGAGCTGTTTTTT,CASSPAHTGELFF
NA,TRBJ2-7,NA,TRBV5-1,TGCGCCAGCCGAGACCTACAGGGCTCCTACGAGCAGTACTTC,CASRDLQGSYEQYF
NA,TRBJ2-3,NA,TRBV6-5,TGTGCCAGCAGGCCACTAACCCCCGATACGCAGTATTTT,CASRPLTPDTQYF
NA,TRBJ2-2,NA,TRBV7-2,TGTGCCAGCAGCTTATTGGGGGTTTCCGGGGAGCTGTTTTTT,CASSLLGVSGELFF
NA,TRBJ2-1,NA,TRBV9,TGTGCCAGCAGCTCCTGGACTCCGAGCTCCTACAATGAGCAGTTCTTC,CASSSWTPSSYNEQFF
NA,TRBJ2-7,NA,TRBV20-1,TGCAGTGCTACCCGGGCCGAGCAGTACTTC,CSATRAEQYF
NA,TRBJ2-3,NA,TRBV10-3,TGTGCCATGTCGGCAGGGGTAAGCGCAGATACGCAGTATTTT,CAMSAGVSADTQYF
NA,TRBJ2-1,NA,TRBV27,TGTGCCAGCAGTTTAGGGGTAGGACAGAGAAGAAATGAGCAGTTCTTC,CASSLGVGQRRNEQFF
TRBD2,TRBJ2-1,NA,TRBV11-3,TGTGCCAGCAGCGGAGGGAGCGGGGCGTACAATGAGCAGTTCTTC,CASSGGSGAYNEQFF